Included here is one TCR beta chain sequence, with context. No antigen is known for it. The data belong to a study of cytomegalovirus exposure and HLA in healthy donors. Study-level results: Reports described diagnosis of cytomegalovirus status by the classifier as highly specific and sensitive. On later analysis, the bulk of CMV-associated TCR beta chains appeared to be HLA-restricted.

Germline V gene lookup returns CDR1 ENHRY and CDR2 SYGVKD. The CDR3 is 13 amino acids. Trimming removed 8 bases from V and 5 bases from J; junction bases left unmatched: 2. 13 Jbeta primers and 60 Vbeta primers were used for the PCR. How the authors handled the data: An analysis that came later counted 70 million to 100 million unique TCR beta chains, about 10 million shared. The assay was immunoSEQ multiplex PCR, and TCRdb's table has in-frame clones only and misses some. The V and J calls and clone size were taken over from that table, and D and trimming were inferred from the DNA. This repertoire includes 80,000 or so clones.

The source material was PBMCs. This TCR was sampled from a man aged 45-65 years in good health and CMV-seropositive. The V gene is TRBV10-3, the J gene TRBJ2-2; 10 bases map to TRBD1. CDR3 sequence reads: CAIGDRGTGELFF. The CDR3 DNA is TGTGCCATCGGGGACAGGGGAACCGGGGAGCTGTTTTTT.